This T cell receptor beta chain emerged from a study of blood T cell repertoires in COVID-19. Study context: Some COVID-19 samples were acute and others convalescent; all came from the United States, Italy and Spain. PBMCs, B-cell-depleted T cells, or T cells provided the cDNA or gDNA that made up the material.

This clone has just a few counts. In the authors' workflow: Estimated nucleated cell counts came from reference gene primer amplification. Clones were read by immunoSEQ multiplex PCR, and TCRdb kept only the in-frame ones, dropping some. The DNA gave D and trimming, while V, J and clone size come from that table. The repertoire holds some 240,000 clones, with 82% as singletons. Seattle's enrolled individuals joined amid active infection and were then monitored longitudinally. The CDR3 sequence is 14 residues long. V was pared by 5 bases and J by 7 bases, with 7 bases of the junction left unmatched. Germline-derived CDR1 and CDR2 are KGHSH and LQKENI.

Sequenced sample: peripheral blood. This chain uses TRBV18 with TRBJ1-5, with TRBD1 matching 8 bases. The origin of this receptor is a woman in her seventies with COVID-19, enrolled during active disease. The CDR3 spells CASSSQGERQPQHF. The CDR3 nucleotides read TGTGCCAGCTCATCACAGGGGGAGCGGCAGCCCCAGCATTTT.